This T cell receptor (beta chain) originates from a study of T cells in Graves' hyperthyroidism and ophthalmopathy. Trimming left V 3 bases short and J 0 bases short, with 10 bases between. This CDR3 comprises 16 residues. Germline V CDR1 and CDR2: SGDLS, YYNGEE. Amplified TCR beta CDR3 regions came from RNA transcripts. An initial round of RT-PCR targeting the TCR CDR3 relied on the HTBI primer set. TCRdb reprocessed the multiplex PCR reads with MiXCR, giving one entry per CDR3 protein. Of about 640,000 distinct CDR3 sequences detected, about 45% appear once; the ten largest clones hold roughly 7.2%.

The source material was peripheral blood or thyroid tissue (not recorded which). This rearrangement joins TRBV9 to TRBJ1-6; D gene uncertain. The receptor was derived from an adult man with Graves' disease, either hyperthyroidism or ophthalmopathy (not recorded which). CDR3 nucleotide sequence: TGTGCCAGCAGCGGTGATGGCAGCTCCTATAATTCACCCCTCCACTTT. It encodes CASSGDGSSYNSPLHF.